A single sample is the source of the 24 T cell receptor beta chains below, sequenced in a study of T-cell memory formation after mild COVID-19. MiXCR, run by TCRdb on the 5' RACE reads, gives a single entry per CDR3 protein. The sample yields hundreds of thousands of distinct CDR3 sequences, 20% seen once. Sequenced input: PBMCs or a T cell subset sorted from them (not recorded which). The receptors were gathered from an adult woman who had mild COVID-19 (a few samples of this study predate the infection). Cell type and time point are not known.

This chain links TRBV18 with TRBJ1-1; TRBD1 matches at 7 bases. The CDR3 is made up of 15 amino acids. V lost 2 bases, J lost 4 bases, and 7 bases stayed unmatched. CDR1 and CDR2 from the germline V gene are KGHSH and LQKENI. This CDR3 reads CASSPDRQGGTEAFF. The CDR3 DNA sequence: TGTGCCAGCTCACCAGATAGACAGGGAGGCACTGAAGCTTTCTTT.

The chain couples TRBV7-2 to TRBJ2-1; 11 positions match TRBD1. Germline V gene lookup returns CDR1 SGHTA and CDR2 FQGNSA. The CDR3 runs 16 residues. V gave up 5 bases and J gave up 7 bases; unmatched junction bases: 10. CDR3 bases: TGTGCCAGCAGCCACCAGGACAGGGGGCACGGTAATGAGCAGTTCTTC. Residues: CASSHQDRGHGNEQFF.

This sequence joins TRBV12-3 or TRBV12-4 and TRBJ2-7; D possibly corresponds to TRBD1 (6 bases). This CDR3 comprises 15 residues. V was pared by 2 bases and J by 0 bases, with 11 bases between. In DNA form, the CDR3 reads TGTGCCAGCAGTTTATCCAGGGGACCCTCCTACGAGCAGTACTTC. Translation gives CASSLSRGPSYEQYF.

The chain joins TRBV6-6 to TRBJ1-2; D is ambiguous. In germline, CDR1 is MNHNY, CDR2 SVGAGI (reference sequence). The CDR3 has 14 amino acids. V was pared by 5 bases and J by 3 bases, with 13 bases between. This chain's CDR3 is CASSRSTGDYGYTF. In DNA form, the CDR3 reads TGTGCCAGCAGTCGCAGTACGGGAGACTATGGCTACACCTTC.

The chain employs TRBV18 and TRBJ1-1, with D possibly TRBD1 on 5 matching bases. Trimming shortened V by 0 bases and J by 6 bases, and 11 bases separated the two germline ends. The germline V gene encodes CDR1 KGHSH and CDR2 LQKENI. CDR3 length: 14 residues. CDR3 amino acids: CASSPPRVGAEAFF. The CDR3 nucleotides read TGTGCCAGCTCACCACCCAGGGTAGGCGCTGAAGCTTTCTTT.

The rearrangement uses TRBV6-5 and TRBJ2-7; 9 bases fit TRBD1. V shed 0 bases, J shed 4 bases, and the junction held 10 bases outside the gene matches. CDR1 is MNHEY and CDR2 is SVGAGI in the germline V gene. CDR3 length: 17 residues. The CDR3 sequence is CASSYSGPGTGTYEQYF. For the CDR3, the DNA is TGTGCCAGCAGTTACTCGGGCCCCGGGACAGGGACTTACGAGCAGTACTTC.

This clonotype has only a few counts. V is TRBV28 and J is TRBJ2-7; D uncertain. In germline, CDR1 is MDHEN, CDR2 SYDVKM. Between the trimmed V and J ends, which lost 4 bases and 2 bases, there was a span of 12 bases. This CDR3 spans 14 amino acids. CDR3 in DNA: TGTGCCAGCAGTTCGCAGCAAATCCCCTACGAGCAGTACTTC. It encodes CASSSQQIPYEQYF.

This clonotype appeared once. J is TRBJ1-6 and V is TRBV7-2; the match to TRBD1 covers 11 bases. With V trimmed by 5 bases and J by 10 bases, 10 bases remained unmatched. This CDR3 is 16 amino acids long. The germline CDR1 and CDR2 sequences are SGHTA and FQGNSA. The CDR3 nucleotides are TGTGCCAGCAGCCCAACGGCCGGGACAGGGGGATCACCCCTCCACTTT. It translates to CASSPTAGTGGSPLHF.

This chain uses TRBV12-3 or TRBV12-4 with TRBJ2-2; the D is unclear. The CDR3 is made up of 13 amino acids. The V and J ends lost 9 bases and 4 bases respectively, with 12 bases between them. This chain's CDR3 is CASGDSGTGELFF. The CDR3 coding sequence is TGTGCCAGTGGAGACTCAGGCACCGGGGAGCTGTTTTTT.

This clonotype was recorded a few times. This chain joins TRBV7-2 and TRBJ2-5; 12 bases line up with TRBD2. The length of the CDR3 is 17 residues. Trimming cost V 1 base and J 4 bases; bases outside gene matches: 7. Germline lookup yields CDR1 SGHTA and CDR2 FQGNSA. For the CDR3, the DNA is TGTGCCAGCAGCTTAGTCGGACTAGCGGGACGGGGAGAGACCCAGTACTTC. Translated, it gives CASSLVGLAGRGETQYF.

This chain joins TRBV7-2 and TRBJ1-5; a weak D match, TRBD1 (6 bases). In germline, CDR1 is SGHTA, CDR2 FQGNSA. The V end lost 0 bases, the J end lost 1 base, and 16 bases lay between the germline ends. The CDR3 is 18 residues long. The CDR3 loop reads CASSLALVGAWSNQPQHF. The CDR3 DNA reads as TGTGCCAGCAGCTTAGCGTTGGTGGGGGCTTGGAGCAATCAGCCCCAGCATTTT.

This clonotype has more than one count but fewer than ten. V usage is TRBV29-1 and J usage is TRBJ1-2; a weak D match, TRBD1 (6 bases). V was cut by 8 bases and J by 4 bases, with 14 bases left in between. The V gene's germline CDR1 is SQVTM and CDR2 ANQGSEA. The CDR3 spans 12 residues. This CDR3 is CSSLTGVYGYTF. CDR3 nucleotides: TGCAGCTCCCTGACAGGTGTCTATGGCTACACCTTC.

This clonotype has more than one count but fewer than ten. The chain employs TRBV7-3 and TRBJ2-7, with D maybe TRBD2 (6 bases). The CDR3 is 14 residues long. From germline, CDR1 is SGHTA and CDR2 FQGTGA. V gave up 5 bases and J gave up 6 bases, with 17 bases separating them. The CDR3 region has the DNA TGTGCCAGCAGCCCCGGGGGTAGCCTGACCGAGCAGTACTTC. Translated: CASSPGGSLTEQYF.

J is TRBJ1-1 and V is TRBV5-1, with a tentative D call TRBD1 (5 bases). Trimming pared 4 bases from V and 12 bases from J, leaving 16 bases between. The germline CDR1 and CDR2 sequences are SGHRS and YFSETQ. This CDR3 is built from 12 residues. Written as DNA, the CDR3 is TGCGCCAGCAGCCTGCGAGGGACGGAAACTTTCTTT. Its protein product is CASSLRGTETFF.

This clonotype showed up just a few times. V and J are TRBV12-3 or TRBV12-4 and TRBJ2-7; D is ambiguous. V dropped 5 bases and J dropped 3 bases, with 14 bases sitting between them. The CDR3 is 14 residues long. The CDR3 here is CASSLRRPFYEQYF. CDR3 in DNA: TGTGCCAGCAGTCTCCGCCGGCCATTCTACGAGCAGTACTTC.

This clonotype was seen more than once but under ten times. V is TRBV12-3 or TRBV12-4 and J is TRBJ2-7; D not resolved. Trimming took off 3 bases at V and 6 bases at J, with 9 bases between the two ends. This CDR3 region has 12 residues. In DNA, the CDR3 is TGTGCCAGCAGTTTCGACGCCCTCGAGCAGTACTTC. It encodes CASSFDALEQYF.

This clonotype was seen repeatedly, ten times or more. V gene TRBV12-3 or TRBV12-4 combines with J gene TRBJ2-1; D gene unclear. The CDR3 spans 13 residues. V was shortened by 3 bases and J by 8 bases, with 11 bases between the two germline ends. The CDR3 DNA sequence: TGTGCCAGCAGTTTGGCCCGACGGCATGAGCAGTTCTTC. It encodes CASSLARRHEQFF.

This clonotype was counted between two and nine times. The chain recombines TRBV20-1 with TRBJ2-7, with a possible D match to TRBD1 (5 bases). The CDR3 is 15 amino acids. Germline V gene data show CDR1 as DFQATT and CDR2 as SNEGSKA (reference sequence). V lost 0 bases to trimming and J lost 7 bases, with 19 bases between them. CDR3 bases: TGCAGTGCTAGAGATCGAAGGGCCCAGGGAAAGGAGCAGTACTTC. Residues: CSARDRRAQGKEQYF.

This clonotype was seen a handful of times. J is TRBJ1-1 and V is TRBV11-2; 8 nucleotides match TRBD1. CDR3 size: 15 residues. Germline CDR1 is SGHAT and CDR2 is FQNNGV. Trimming took 5 bases from V and 3 from J; bases not matched to a gene: 8. CDR3 region: CASSEADRGDTEAFF. DNA for the CDR3: TGTGCCAGCAGCGAAGCAGACAGGGGAGACACTGAAGCTTTCTTT.

The V gene is TRBV3-1, the J gene TRBJ1-6; the D is unclear. Germline V gene lookup returns CDR1 LGHDT and CDR2 YNNKEL (reference sequence). This CDR3 contains 15 residues. The germline V and J ends were trimmed by 4 bases and 7 bases, with 14 bases remaining between them. The CDR3 sequence: CASSPPSGHNSPLHF. The CDR3, as DNA: TGTGCCAGCAGCCCCCCGTCAGGCCACAATTCACCCCTCCACTTT.

The CDR3 is CATSDLRSSNQPQHF. In DNA form, the CDR3 reads TGTGCCACCAGTGATTTGAGATCGAGCAATCAGCCCCAGCATTTT. This chain joins TRBV24-1 and TRBJ1-5; D is undetermined. Trimming stripped 0 bases from V and 1 base from J, with 6 bases between. This CDR3 is 15 amino acids long. Germline V gene data show CDR1 as KGHDR and CDR2 as SFDVKD.

This clonotype has more than one count but fewer than ten. J is TRBJ2-7 and V is TRBV6-5; 8 bases fit TRBD2. V shed 7 bases, J shed 6 bases, and the junction held 11 bases outside the gene matches. This CDR3 is built from 14 residues. CDR1 MNHEY and CDR2 SVGAGI come from the germline V gene. CDR3 DNA: TGTGCCAGCACCCCGGGACTAGACCTTCCCGAGCAGTACTTC. This codes for CASTPGLDLPEQYF.

The CDR3 DNA sequence: TGTGCCAGCAGTTTAGGCAGGGGGGAATACAATGAGCAGTTCTTC. Translated: CASSLGRGEYNEQFF. The chain uses TRBV12-3 or TRBV12-4 and TRBJ2-1, with a weak D call TRBD1 (7 bases). The CDR3 runs to 15 residues. V lost 1 base and J 4 bases, leaving 11 bases between the germline ends.

The rearrangement uses TRBV12-3 or TRBV12-4 and TRBJ1-5; 8 bases agree with TRBD1. V shed 5 bases, J shed 9 bases, and the junction held 6 bases outside the gene matches. This CDR3 region has 13 residues. CDR3: CASSKTGVGPQHF. The CDR3 coding sequence is TGTGCCAGCAGTAAGACAGGGGTAGGGCCCCAGCATTTT.